These 26 T cell receptor beta chains originate from one sample sequenced in a study of shared clonotypes between healthy human individuals. The data were produced by immunoSEQ multiplex PCR, yet TCRdb's version contains in-frame clones alone and is incomplete. In the table there are approximately 2,300,000 clones, 85% to 95% of which are singletons. The sample comprised naive CD4+ T cells from PBMCs. Subset specified: CD45RA+ positively selected. These receptors originate from a young man in good health. Some clones in this sample may be carry-over from other donors' samples.

The chain combines TRBV30 with TRBJ2-7; a weak D match, TRBD1 (5 bases). The CDR3 is made up of 13 amino acids. V was pared by 8 bases and J by 4 bases, with 18 bases between. Germline V gene sequence: CDR1 GTSNPN, CDR2 SVGIG (reference sequence). CDR3 loop: CAGDAGNGYEQYF. In DNA, the CDR3 is TGTGCCGGCGATGCAGGGAACGGGTACGAGCAGTACTTC.

The rearrangement links TRBV2 to TRBJ1-6, with D perhaps TRBD1 (5 bases). CDR1 is SNHLY, CDR2 FYNNEI, per germline. Deletions cut 8 bases from V and 5 bases from J, with 7 bases between. The CDR3 length is 12 residues. DNA of the CDR3: TGTGCCAGCCGGGGGGATAATTCACCCCTCCACTTT. Translated: CASRGDNSPLHF.

Remarks on this clone: Additional DNA sequences in this sample encode the identical CDR3. The rearrangement links TRBV6-6 to TRBJ2-1; 8 bases map to TRBD2. CDR3 size: 15 residues. The germline V gene encodes CDR1 MNHNY and CDR2 SVGAGI (reference sequence). V gave up 2 bases and J gave up 2 bases; unmatched junction bases: 2. The CDR3 is CASSYGLAAYNEQFF. The CDR3 DNA follows: TGTGCCAGCAGTTACGGACTAGCCGCCTACAATGAGCAGTTCTTC.

A single count supports this clone. This CDR3 is CSVGKGGGAPYEQYF. The CDR3 DNA reads TGCAGCGTTGGCAAAGGAGGGGGTGCTCCCTACGAGCAGTACTTC. The chain combines TRBV29-1 with TRBJ2-7; D could derive from TRBD1 or TRBD2 (6 bases each). The V gene lost 4 bases and the J gene lost 2 bases, with 18 bases spanning the gap. The CDR3 extends over 15 amino acids. Per the germline V gene, CDR1 is SQVTM and CDR2 is ANQGSEA.

This chain uses TRBV5-1 with TRBJ2-5; D is unresolved. Germline values: CDR1 SGHRS, CDR2 YFSETQ. The ends were cut back, 2 bases at V and 2 bases at J, with 10 bases in the middle. There are 14 residues in the CDR3. The CDR3 sequence: CASSFFRAQETQYF. The DNA of the CDR3 is TGCGCCAGCAGCTTTTTCCGGGCACAAGAGACCCAGTACTTC. Supplemented by reference TRBV5-1 and TRBJ2-5, the full variable domain reads KAGVTQTPRYLIKTRGQQVTLSCSPISGHRSVSWYQQTPGQGLQFLFEYFSETQRNKGNFPGRFSGRQFSNSRSEMNVSTLELGDSALYLCASSFFRAQETQYFGPGTRLLVL.

This clone was detected once. The chain's CDR3 is CASSQDPGTAPGDTQYF. The CDR3 nucleotides are TGCGCCAGCAGCCAGGATCCCGGGACCGCACCTGGGGATACGCAGTATTTT. The rearrangement links TRBV4-1 to TRBJ2-3; D might be TRBD1 or TRBD2, each matching 5 bases. CDR1 MGHRA and CDR2 YSYEKL come from the germline V gene. The V and J ends lost 3 bases and 6 bases respectively, with 22 bases between them. There are 17 residues in the CDR3.

The rearrangement uses TRBV19 and TRBJ1-5; D may be TRBD1 (5 bases). The length of the CDR3 is 15 residues. The V end was cut by 7 bases, the J end by 6 bases, with 19 bases between. In germline, CDR1 is LNHDA, CDR2 SQIVND (reference sequence). The CDR3 coding sequence is TGTGCCAGTACCCCAAGGAGGGGTCTCGGTCAGCCCCAGCATTTT. Its protein is CASTPRRGLGQPQHF.

CDR3 residues: CASSDLVQRNEQFF. The CDR3, as DNA: TGTGCCAGCAGTGATCTGGTCCAGCGCAATGAGCAGTTCTTC. The V gene is TRBV2, the J gene TRBJ2-1; D gene uncertain. This CDR3 region has 14 residues. The V gene's germline CDR1 is SNHLY and CDR2 FYNNEI. Trimming stripped 3 bases from V and 6 bases from J, with 12 bases between.

The CDR3, as DNA: TGTGCCAGCAGTCAAAGGTCCGGCAGGAATGAGCAGTTCTTC. Translating it yields CASSQRSGRNEQFF. The chain recombines TRBV6-6 with TRBJ2-1; D remains ambiguous. CDR1 is MNHNY and CDR2 is SVGAGI in the germline V gene (reference sequence). The V end lost 5 bases, the J end lost 7 bases, and 15 bases lay between the germline ends. CDR3 length equals 14 residues.

V and J are TRBV28 and TRBJ1-6; D gene uncertain. CDR1 is MDHEN and CDR2 is SYDVKM in the germline V gene. This CDR3 region has 13 residues. Trimming pared 7 bases from V and 7 bases from J, leaving 11 bases between. CDR3 in amino acids: CASKIRGNSPLHF. The CDR3 DNA is TGTGCCAGCAAGATTCGCGGGAATTCACCCCTCCACTTT.

Concerning this clone: Other DNA sequences in the sample encode the same CDR3. The chain is built from TRBV29-1 and TRBJ2-2, with D possibly matching TRBD1 (6 bases). CDR1 SQVTM and CDR2 ANQGSEA come from the germline V gene. V lost 4 bases, J lost 6 bases, and 6 bases lay in between. This CDR3 is 11 amino acids long. In DNA form, the CDR3 reads TGCAGCGTTGGGGGGCCCGGGGAGCTGTTTTTT. It translates to CSVGGPGELFF.

The chain has TRBV7-8 and TRBJ2-7; D not certain. Germline V lookup: CDR1 SGHVS, CDR2 FQNEAQ. V was trimmed by 2 bases and J by 3 bases, leaving 17 bases between them. CDR3 size: 16 residues. This chain's CDR3 is CASSLRTNDLSYEQYF. Here the CDR3 DNA reads TGTGCCAGCAGCTTACGGACCAACGACCTCAGCTACGAGCAGTACTTC.

This sequence joins TRBV28 and TRBJ1-6; unclear D gene. Trimming took off 1 base at V and 7 bases at J, with 8 bases between the two ends. Germline V lookup: CDR1 MDHEN, CDR2 SYDVKM. The CDR3 has 14 residues. The CDR3, as DNA: TGTGCCAGCAGTTTATTGACGGGGAATTCACCCCTCCACTTT. Translation gives CASSLLTGNSPLHF.

The J gene is TRBJ1-2, the V gene TRBV7-9, with a weak D call TRBD1 (6 bases). This CDR3 has 13 amino acids. Germline values: CDR1 SEHNR, CDR2 FQNEAQ (reference sequence). V was pared by 2 bases and J by 8 bases, with 12 bases between. The CDR3 region has the DNA TGTGCCAGCAGCTTATTGGCAGGGGTCGGCTACACCTTC. Its translation: CASSLLAGVGYTF. Full variable domain (rest looked up from reference TRBV7-9 and TRBJ1-2): DTGVSQNPRHKITKRGQNVTFRCDPISEHNRLYWYRQTLGQGPEFLTYFQNEAQLEKSRLLSDRFSAERPKGSFSTLEIQRTEQGDSAMYLCASSLLAGVGYTFGSGTRLTVV.

Only one count was recorded for this clone. The chain combines TRBV6-1 with TRBJ1-1; TRBD1 matches 9 bases. The CDR3 length is 13 residues. In germline, CDR1 is MNHNS, CDR2 SASEGT. Trimming cost V 6 bases and J 7 bases; bases outside gene matches: 6. CDR3 region: CASRTGGAYEAFF. DNA for the CDR3: TGTGCCAGCAGGACAGGGGGGGCCTATGAAGCTTTCTTT.

This clone was detected only a few times. Additional DNA sequences in this sample encode the identical CDR3. The chain employs TRBV5-1 and TRBJ1-4; D unresolved. This CDR3 has 13 residues. CDR1 is SGHRS and CDR2 is YFSETQ in the germline V gene. V lost 2 bases to trimming and J lost 5 bases, with 7 bases between them. CDR3: CASSLSPNEKLFF. CDR3 coding DNA: TGCGCCAGCAGCTTAAGCCCAAATGAAAAACTGTTTTTT. Full variable domain (rest looked up from reference TRBV5-1 and TRBJ1-4): KAGVTQTPRYLIKTRGQQVTLSCSPISGHRSVSWYQQTPGQGLQFLFEYFSETQRNKGNFPGRFSGRQFSNSRSEMNVSTLELGDSALYLCASSLSPNEKLFFGSGTQLSVL.

The chain couples TRBV7-9 to TRBJ2-2; unclear D gene. The CDR3 runs 15 residues. V was pared by 3 bases and J by 0 bases, with 8 bases between. Germline V gene sequence: CDR1 SEHNR, CDR2 FQNEAQ (reference sequence). This CDR3 is CASSFYGSNTGELFF. CDR3 sequence (DNA): TGTGCCAGCAGCTTCTACGGATCGAACACCGGGGAGCTGTTTTTT.

Points on this clone: Additional DNA sequences in this sample encode the identical CDR3. The chain joins TRBV20-1 to TRBJ2-5, with D perhaps matching TRBD2 (5 bases). The CDR3 runs 11 residues. V dropped 5 bases and J dropped 4 bases, with 8 bases sitting between them. Germline V lookup: CDR1 DFQATT, CDR2 SNEGSKA (reference sequence). The DNA for the CDR3 is TGCAGTGCTGGCCGGGGAGAGACCCAGTACTTC. Residues: CSAGRGETQYF.

V and J are TRBV10-1 and TRBJ2-1, with unresolved D. Trimming removed 3 bases from V and 0 bases from J, with 9 bases in between. The CDR3 totals 15 residues. CDR1 and CDR2 from the germline V gene are WNHNN and SYGVQD (reference sequence). The CDR3 DNA follows: TGCGCCAGCAGTGATAAGGCTAGCTCCTACAATGAGCAGTTCTTC. Translating it yields CASSDKASSYNEQFF.

The V and J genes are TRBV7-2 and TRBJ2-7; tentatively, D is TRBD1 (6 bases). Germline loops: CDR1 SGHTA, CDR2 FQGNSA. V dropped 5 bases and J dropped 3 bases, with 17 bases sitting between them. CDR3 size: 15 residues. The CDR3: CASSAERQVIYEQYF. The CDR3 nucleotides are TGTGCCAGCAGCGCGGAGAGACAGGTAATCTACGAGCAGTACTTC.

V and J are TRBV6-1 and TRBJ2-7; D gene unclear. Germline V CDR1 and CDR2: MNHNS, SASEGT. V was pared by 2 bases and J by 6 bases, with 8 bases between. The CDR3 is 12 residues long. CDR3 coding DNA: TGTGCCAGCAGTGAATTAACTGCCGAGCAGTACTTC. Encoded protein: CASSELTAEQYF.

This chain uses TRBV2 with TRBJ1-2, with D tentatively TRBD1 (5 bases). Germline V CDR1 and CDR2: SNHLY, FYNNEI. With 5 bases removed from V and 4 bases from J, the gap between germline ends came to 17 bases. The CDR3 has 15 amino acids. This CDR3 is CASSWGGAGFYGYTF. The CDR3 nucleotides read TGTGCCAGCAGTTGGGGAGGGGCCGGGTTCTATGGCTACACCTTC.

The rearrangement joins TRBV18 to TRBJ1-1; perhaps TRBD1 as D (6 bases). Germline V gene data show CDR1 as KGHSH and CDR2 as LQKENI. The CDR3 sequence is 14 residues long. V was clipped by 6 bases and J by 1 base, with 12 bases between them. CDR3: CASSDWTANTEAFF. The DNA of the CDR3 is TGTGCCAGCTCGGACTGGACAGCGAACACTGAAGCTTTCTTT.

The sample holds a few counts of this clone. In the same sample, other DNA sequences code for this CDR3. The J gene is TRBJ1-5, the V gene TRBV28; 7 nucleotides match TRBD1. The V gene's germline CDR1 is MDHEN and CDR2 SYDVKM. The CDR3 has 13 residues. V dropped 4 bases and J dropped 4; count of bases not matched to a gene: 1. Written as DNA, the CDR3 is TGTGCCAGCAGTTGGGACAGAAATCAGCCCCAGCATTTT. Translation: CASSWDRNQPQHF.

About this clone itself: Other DNA sequences in this specimen translate into the identical CDR3. The J gene is TRBJ2-2, the V gene TRBV5-4, with 13 positions matching TRBD2. This CDR3 has 17 residues. V trimming: 0 bases; J trimming: 2 bases; junction bases outside the gene matches: 1. Germline V lookup: CDR1 SGHNT, CDR2 YYREEE (reference sequence). The CDR3 DNA is TGTGCCAGCAGCTTGGGGGGACTAGCGGGAAACACCGGGGAGCTGTTTTTT. Protein product: CASSLGGLAGNTGELFF.

The gene calls are TRBV19 and TRBJ2-6, with unresolved D. Germline lookup yields CDR1 LNHDA and CDR2 SQIVND (reference sequence). Trimming removed 5 bases at V and 2 bases at J, with 4 bases between. The CDR3 totals 13 residues. The CDR3 sequence: CASSPAGANVLTF. The CDR3, as DNA: TGTGCCAGTAGTCCGGCTGGGGCCAACGTCCTGACTTTC. Complete variable domain (other parts from reference TRBV19 and TRBJ2-6): DGGITQSPKYLFRKEGQNVTLSCEQNLNHDAMYWYRQDPGQGLRLIYYSQIVNDFQKGDIAEGYSVSREKKESFPLTVTSAQKNPTAFYLCASSPAGANVLTFGAGSRLTVL.